The rows below give T cell receptor beta chains drawn from one sample of a study of blood T cell repertoires in COVID-19. Libraries were prepared by immunoSEQ multiplex PCR; TCRdb keeps only in-frame clonotypes and omits some of them. The repertoire holds hundreds of thousands of clones, with 80% to 90% as singletons. Material: PBMCs or T cells enriched from blood (not recorded which). The receptors were sampled from a woman aged 50 to 65 who had been exposed to COVID-19. CDR3s include the opening cysteine and the closing phenylalanine or tryptophan. A D gene is named only where the DNA matches it firmly. Rows give clone size only sometimes, using once, few, many, or a class for an expanded clone.

CDR3 protein	CDR3 DNA	V gene	clone size	D gene	J gene
CATRDSYGYTF	TGTGCCACCAGGGACAGCTATGGCTACACCTTC	TRBV19	.	TRBD1	TRBJ1-2
CASSLNLQPQHF	TGTGCCAGCAGTTTAAATCTCCAGCCCCAGCATTTT	TRBV28	.	.	TRBJ1-5
CASLGGGRADTQYF	TGTGCCAGCCTCGGGGGGGGCCGGGCAGATACGCAGTATTTT	TRBV2	.	TRBD2	TRBJ2-3
CASSSPRGQAFF	TGTGCCAGTAGTAGTCCCCGTGGGCAAGCTTTCTTT	TRBV19	.	.	TRBJ1-1
CATSSRTGGDTQYF	TGTGCCACCAGCAGTAGAACAGGGGGAGATACGCAGTATTTT	TRBV15	.	TRBD1	TRBJ2-3
CASSLSKPGTSYEQYF	TGTGCCAGCAGTTTATCAAAACCCGGGACATCCTACGAGCAGTACTTC	TRBV27	.	.	TRBJ2-7
CASSLGGARTDTQYF	TGTGCCAGCAGTTTAGGTGGGGCCCGCACAGATACGCAGTATTTT	TRBV27	.	.	TRBJ2-3
CASSVRTGDAEAFF	TGTGCCAGCAGCGTCAGGACAGGGGACGCTGAAGCTTTCTTT	TRBV9	few	TRBD1	TRBJ1-1
CASSATGTGVGAFF	TGTGCCAGCAGCGCGACCGGGACAGGGGTAGGAGCTTTCTTT	TRBV5-4	.	TRBD1	TRBJ1-1
CASSPALLTPSTDTQYF	TGCGCCAGCAGCCCAGCCCTACTAACCCCTAGCACAGATACGCAGTATTTT	TRBV5-1	.	.	TRBJ2-3
CATSDLGRKAFF	TGTGCCACCAGTGATTTAGGGAGAAAAGCTTTCTTT	TRBV24-1	.	.	TRBJ1-1
CASSKGTTGSGGEKLFF	TGTGCCAGCAGTAAAGGGACTACAGGGAGCGGGGGCGAAAAACTGTTTTTT	TRBV6-1	few	.	TRBJ1-4
CASSESDRLDTEAFF	TGTGCCAGCAGCGAGTCGGACAGGTTGGACACTGAAGCTTTCTTT	TRBV5-4	.	TRBD1	TRBJ1-1
CSVIAGFTDTQYF	TGCAGCGTTATAGCGGGTTTCACAGATACGCAGTATTTT	TRBV29-1	once	TRBD2	TRBJ2-3
CASSYSGGKAFF	TGTGCCAGCAGTTACTCCGGAGGGAAGGCTTTCTTT	TRBV6-5	once	.	TRBJ1-1